Detailed here is one T cell receptor beta chain. The CDR3 is 16 amino acids. Looked up from germline, CDR1 is MDHEN and CDR2 is SYDVKM. V shed 1 base and J 5 bases; nucleotides not matched to a gene: 6. The entry originates in a study of cytomegalovirus exposure and HLA in healthy donors. The repertoire was sequenced with immunoSEQ multiplex PCR; TCRdb's copy has only in-frame clones and lacks some. The sample yields a few hundred thousand clones, just over 85% seen once. This TCR was sampled from a woman younger than 30 in good health and CMV-seronegative. The chain has TRBV28 and TRBJ2-2; 8 bases are shared with TRBD1. Sequenced input: PBMCs. CDR3 in DNA: TGTGCCAGCAGTTTATCCAGGACAGGGAGAACCGGGGAGCTGTTTTTT. It codes for CASSLSRTGRTGELFF. Looking up the rest from reference TRBV28 and TRBJ2-2 gives the full variable domain: DVKVTQSSRYLVKRTGEKVFLECVQDMDHENMFWYRQDPGLGLRLIYFSYDVKMKEKGDIPEGYSVSREKKERFSLILESASTNQTSMYLCASSLSRTGRTGELFFGEGSRLTVL.